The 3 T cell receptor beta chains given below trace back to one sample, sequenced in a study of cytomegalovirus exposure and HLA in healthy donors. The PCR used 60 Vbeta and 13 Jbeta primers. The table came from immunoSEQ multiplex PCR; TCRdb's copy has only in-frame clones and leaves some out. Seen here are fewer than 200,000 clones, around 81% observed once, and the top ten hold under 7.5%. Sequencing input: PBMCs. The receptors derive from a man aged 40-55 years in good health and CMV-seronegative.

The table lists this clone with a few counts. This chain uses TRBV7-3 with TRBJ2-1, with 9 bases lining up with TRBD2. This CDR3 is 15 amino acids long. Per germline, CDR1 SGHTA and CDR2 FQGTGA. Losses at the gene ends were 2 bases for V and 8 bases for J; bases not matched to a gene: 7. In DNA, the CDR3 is TGTGCCAGCAGCTTATCTAGCGGGGCCGGGGATGAGCAGTTCTTC. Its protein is CASSLSSGAGDEQFF.

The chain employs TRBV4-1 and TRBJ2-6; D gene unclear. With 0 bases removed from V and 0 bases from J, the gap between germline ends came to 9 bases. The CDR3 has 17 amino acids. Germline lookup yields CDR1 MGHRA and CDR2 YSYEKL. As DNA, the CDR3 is TGCGCCAGCAGCCAAGACGCACGGTTCTCTGGGGCCAACGTCCTGACTTTC. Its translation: CASSQDARFSGANVLTF.

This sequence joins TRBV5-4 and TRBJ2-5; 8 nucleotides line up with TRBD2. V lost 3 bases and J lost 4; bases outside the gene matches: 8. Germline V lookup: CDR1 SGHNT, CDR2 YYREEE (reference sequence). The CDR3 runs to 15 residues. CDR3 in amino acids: CASSSDGLALETQYF. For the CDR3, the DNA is TGTGCCAGCAGCTCGGACGGACTAGCTTTAGAGACCCAGTACTTC.